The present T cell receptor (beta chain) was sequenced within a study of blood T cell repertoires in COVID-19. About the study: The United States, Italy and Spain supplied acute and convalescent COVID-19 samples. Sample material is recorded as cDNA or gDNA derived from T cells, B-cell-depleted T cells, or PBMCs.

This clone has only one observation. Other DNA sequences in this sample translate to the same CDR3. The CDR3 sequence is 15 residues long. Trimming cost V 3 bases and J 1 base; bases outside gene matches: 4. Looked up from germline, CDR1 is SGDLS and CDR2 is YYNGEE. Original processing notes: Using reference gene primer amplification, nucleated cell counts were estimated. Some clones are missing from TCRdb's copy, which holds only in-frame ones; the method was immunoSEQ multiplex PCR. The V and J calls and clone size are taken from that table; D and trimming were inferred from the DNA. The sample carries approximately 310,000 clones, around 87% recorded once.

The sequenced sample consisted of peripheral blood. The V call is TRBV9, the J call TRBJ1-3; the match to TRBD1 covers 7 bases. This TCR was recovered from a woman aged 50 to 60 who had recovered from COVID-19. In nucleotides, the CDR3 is TGTGCCAGCAGCGGCACAGGGGTTTCTGGAAACACCATATATTTT. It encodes CASSGTGVSGNTIYF. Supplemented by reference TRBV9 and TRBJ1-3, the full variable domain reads DSGVTQTPKHLITATGQRVTLRCSPRSGDLSVYWYQQSLDQGLQFLIQYYNGEERAKGNILERFSAQQFPDLHSELNLSSLELGDSALYFCASSGTGVSGNTIYFGEGSWLTVV.